The 3 T cell receptor beta chains in this list originate from one sample, sequenced in a study of T cells in women clearing cervical HPV infection. This table comes from immunoSEQ multiplex PCR, and its TCRdb copy is limited to in-frame clones, with some not included. The sample totals about 46,000 clones. Material for sequencing was blood buffy coat. The receptor set was obtained from a woman aged 18-70 years with a cervical HPV16 infection that either progressed to CIN3+ or cleared (not recorded which).

Comment on this clone: Read coverage stops 3 residues before the CDR3 terminus; the germline J gene supplies the remainder. This rearrangement joins TRBV7-6 to TRBJ1-6, with 7 bases that match TRBD1. Germline V CDR1 and CDR2: SGHVS, FNYEAQ. The length of the CDR3 is 16 residues. Trimming at V came to 1 base and at J to 5 bases, leaving 5 bases not matched to a gene. CDR3 in amino acids: CASSLVSGTDNSPLHF. The sequenced CDR3 bases are TGTGCCAGCAGCTTAGTTAGTGGGACAGATAATTCACCC.

Concerning this clone itself: Sequencing ends 3 residues short of the CDR3 end; the germline J gene provides the rest. The rearrangement joins TRBV7-3 to TRBJ1-1, with a possible D match to TRBD1 (6 bases). The V and J ends lost 2 bases and 0 bases respectively, with 7 bases between them. The CDR3 is 14 amino acids. The germline V gene has CDR1 SGHTA and CDR2 FQGTGA. The chain's CDR3 is CASSLQGMNTEAFF. The CDR3 DNA, read in part, is TGTGCCAGCAGCTTACAGGGGATGAACACTGAA.

Notes on this clone: The read terminates 3 residues ahead of where the CDR3 ends, so the germline J gene completes it. The chain joins TRBV20-1 to TRBJ1-4; D might be TRBD1 (5 bases). The CDR3 extends over 16 amino acids. Trimming stripped 1 base from V and 4 bases from J, with 16 bases between. The germline V gene encodes CDR1 DFQATT and CDR2 SNEGSKA (reference sequence). The part of the CDR3 DNA that was read is TGCAGTGCTAGAGGCCCTCCGGGGGTCCTTAATGAAAAA. The encoded protein is CSARGPPGVLNEK. The full CDR3 protein is CSARGPPGVLNEKLFF.